This T cell receptor beta chain was profiled in a study of CD8+ T cells in alopecia areata. On the study more broadly: A regimen of oral tofacitinib, 5 to 10 mg twice daily, was given to treated patients.

RNA was isolated and reverse transcribed to cDNA, the sequencing template. Sequenced by immunoSEQ multiplex PCR; TCRdb stores in-frame clones only, minus some. The data contain 140,000 to 150,000 clones, roughly 62% of them singletons. This sample comprised CD4+ T cells sorted from blood, obtained at week 0. The source of this sequence is a human donor with alopecia areata.

The CDR3: CASSFGTVNSPLHF. CDR3 coding DNA: TGTGCCAGCAGTTTCGGGACAGTGAATTCACCCCTCCACTTT. The chain uses TRBV27 and TRBJ1-6; TRBD1 aligns across 7 bases. The CDR3 sequence is 14 residues long. The germline CDR1 and CDR2 sequences are MNHEY and SMNVEV (reference sequence). The trim removed 3 bases at V and 7 bases at J, leaving 3 bases unmatched.